This is a list of T cell receptor beta chains from one sample in a study of beta chain features in type 1 diabetes. Clones were read by immunoSEQ multiplex PCR, and TCRdb kept only the in-frame ones, dropping some. In the table there are hundreds of thousands of clones, roughly 70% of which are singletons. The sample was naive CD4+ T cells from blood. These receptors originate from a man under 40 in good health. The CDR3 runs from the conserved cysteine through the conserved F or W. The D gene is left open where the match is weak. Where a row states a size, it is once, few, many or the class of an expanded clone; other rows omit it.

V gene	J gene	clone size	D gene	CDR3 protein	CDR3 DNA
TRBV28	TRBJ2-3	-	-	CASSLTGPGFTDTQYF	TGTGCCAGCAGTTTGACAGGTCCAGGCTTCACAGATACGCAGTATTTT
TRBV29-1	TRBJ1-2	-	TRBD1	CSVEEPGGRYTF	TGCAGCGTGGAAGAACCAGGGGGCCGTTACACCTTC
TRBV29-1	TRBJ2-2	-	TRBD1	CSVLGQQNTGELFF	TGCAGCGTTTTGGGACAGCAGAACACCGGGGAGCTGTTTTTT
TRBV7-9	TRBJ2-5	few	-	CAGADVETQYF	TGTGCCGGAGCGGACGTTGAGACCCAGTACTTC
TRBV29-1	TRBJ2-3	-	TRBD2	CSARRGAGGAYTQYF	TGCAGCGCCCGAAGGGGAGCGGGAGGGGCATATACGCAGTATTTT
TRBV29-1	TRBJ2-7	-	TRBD1	CSVEETGLSSYEQYF	TGCAGCGTTGAAGAGACAGGGCTTAGCTCCTACGAGCAGTACTTC
TRBV7-2	TRBJ2-1	-	TRBD2	CASSLTSGRVNEQFF	TGTGCCAGCAGCCTGACTAGCGGGAGGGTGAATGAGCAGTTCTTC
TRBV10-3	TRBJ2-1	-	-	CAISTTGQSYNEQFF	TGTGCCATCAGTACAACAGGGCAATCCTACAATGAGCAGTTCTTC
TRBV5-1	TRBJ1-3	once	-	CASTNENTIYF	TGCGCCAGCACAAACGAAAACACCATATATTTT
TRBV7-9	TRBJ1-5	-	-	CASNRSGYGNQPQHF	TGTGCCAGCAACCGCTCGGGGTATGGCAATCAGCCCCAGCATTTT
TRBV5-1	TRBJ2-5	-	TRBD2	CASSAGQREGRETQYF	TGCGCCAGCAGCGCGGGACAGCGGGAGGGCCGAGAGACCCAGTACTTC
TRBV7-9	TRBJ2-7	-	TRBD2	CASSSGLAGVYEQYF	TGTGCCAGCAGCTCGGGACTAGCGGGAGTATACGAGCAGTACTTC
TRBV30	TRBJ1-5	-	-	CAWGGGFNQPQHF	TGTGCCTGGGGTGGGGGGTTTAATCAGCCCCAGCATTTT
TRBV9	TRBJ2-6	few	-	CASSGSPLNSGANVLTF	TGTGCCAGCAGCGGCTCACCGCTTAACTCTGGGGCCAACGTCCTGACTTTC
TRBV5-6	TRBJ2-5	few	-	CASSPNLIETQYF	TGTGCCAGCAGCCCAAATCTGATTGAGACCCAGTACTTC
TRBV10-3	TRBJ2-7	-	-	CAISESIGEQYF	TGTGCCATCAGTGAGTCGATAGGGGAGCAGTACTTC
TRBV30	TRBJ2-3	few	-	CAGTSTDTQYF	TGTGCCGGTACTAGCACAGATACGCAGTATTTT
TRBV18	TRBJ2-1	few	TRBD2	CASSPLLAGGGNEQFF	TGTGCCAGCTCACCACTCCTCGCGGGAGGGGGCAATGAGCAGTTCTTC
TRBV29-1	TRBJ1-1	-	-	CSVYFGTAETEAFF	TGCAGCGTTTACTTTGGCACGGCGGAGACTGAAGCTTTCTTT
TRBV5-8	TRBJ2-6	-	-	CASSLGSGANVLTF	TGTGCCAGCAGCTTGGGGTCGGGGGCCAACGTCCTGACTTTC
TRBV11-2	TRBJ2-1	-	-	CASSLSYNEQFF	TGTGCCAGCAGCTTGAGTTACAATGAGCAGTTCTTC
TRBV5-1	TRBJ2-5	few	-	CASSWKDTQETQYF	TGCGCCAGCAGCTGGAAGGACACCCAAGAGACCCAGTACTTC